This section outlines one T cell receptor beta chain sequence together with its context. Its antigen is still unknown. No clone much larger than this one lies a single base away; base qualities are absent. Healthy HIV-negative adults with no recently reported acute infections or vaccinations were included as donors. All donors were Caucasian adults living in Nashville, Tennessee, USA. CD4+ T cells were enriched through magnetic negative selection, after which naive cells were positively selected on CD45RA and the remaining negative fraction served as the memory subset. Blood was obtained by leukapheresis, after which PBMCs were separated by Ficoll-Histopaque density gradient centrifugation and cryopreserved in liquid nitrogen vapor phase. Analytical flow cytometry was used to check the purity and quantity of each magnetically sorted T cell population. Each sorted fraction had its genomic DNA isolated and then quantified by UV absorbance on a Nanodrop 2000c.

Counted from cysteine to phenylalanine, this CDR3 has 13 amino acids. Only the CDR3 region is kept as DNA, spanning 39 bases read in frame from base 1. CDR1 SEHNR and CDR2 FQNEAQ are derived from the germline V gene (reference sequence). From V the trimming removes 6 bases and from J it removes 3 bases, while the gene matches leave 4 bases of the junction unaccounted for. The data stem from a study of shared clonotypes between healthy human individuals (dated by TCRdb to 2018 to 2020). Turning to the overall study: The cohort comprised two women and a few men aged 18 to 49 years. Per donor, three plates each were used for CD4 naive and CD4 memory, two for CD8 naive, and one for CD8 memory. Blood TCR repertoires of four to six healthy adults were deeply sequenced to estimate repertoire size and the extent of clonotype sharing between individuals. To increase sequencing depth and limit assay-specific biases, different laboratories used diverse techniques to prepare libraries and sequence TCR repertoires. Each donor's leukapheresis produced roughly between roughly 0.85 and 9.5 billion PBMCs.

Broad study findings and their caveats: Across a few donors, roughly 5% of naive CD4, approximately 3.5% of naive CD8, roughly 2.2% of memory CD4, and 0.4% of memory CD8 clonotypes were shared. Higher generation probabilities were observed for clonotypes shared by all four sorted-subset donors than for non-shared clonotypes. The small number of donors limited the genetic and exposure-history diversity represented. Sampling was restricted to blood, and TCR repertoires in tissue are likely to differ from TCR repertoires in blood. Rarefaction of sorted-subset datasets indicated incomplete sequencing despite the large sequencing depth. Larger estimated clonotype richness was generally found for naive subsets than for memory subsets. Based on pairwise subsampling, the degree of clonotype sharing among donors was expected to be affected by sequencing depth.

TCR CDR3 regions were amplified from genomic DNA by multiplex PCR using the deep immunoSEQ assay. Extracted genomic DNA from each cell subset was distributed evenly across all wells of several immunoSEQ 96-well plates, and each plate was treated as a replicate. For sorted subsets, around 0.2 ug genomic DNA, equal to some 28,000 T cell genomes, was loaded into each replicate PCR. Purified libraries were measured with a Qubit 3.0 fluorometer, size-checked on a Bioanalyzer 2100, and measured again with the KAPA Library Quantification kit. Every immunoSEQ 96-well plate was sequenced on a dedicated single-read 150-cycle Illumina NextSeq 550 flow cell. As for the original processing: The immunoSEQ output contained only junctional sequences without quality scores, so filtering could not match that applied to full-length reads. To assign V/J genes and CDR3, sequences were annotated using PyIR, a Python wrapper for IgBLAST v1.9, with IMGT germline references. Any read was removed if the V/J assignment was weak (E-value above 1e-6), the CDR3 was missing, or the read contained stop codons, out-of-frame junctions, or ambiguous translated residues. V3J clonotypes were defined by identical inferred V gene, J gene, and CDR3 amino acid sequence. The percentage overlap between two repertoires was calculated by dividing the number of shared unique clonotypes by the size of the smaller repertoire. Repertoire richness was assessed with RTK rarefaction, the Chao1 estimator, and Recon v2.1 estimates of unobserved clonotypes. For all TCRbeta clonotypes obtained by the gDNA method from a handful of donors, generation probabilities were computed with OLGA. Entries here come from immuneACCESS through TCRdb and include only in-frame sequences with V and J called. Some clones fail to appear in such tables; in the studies checked, an unresolved V gene covers under half of the shortfall, and the cause of the remainder is unknown. The V and J calls and clone size come from that table; D and trimming were worked out from the DNA. For this sample the table gives some 2,000,000 clones, of which about 95% were detected only once. The ten biggest clones cover 0.1% to 0.15% of the sample.

The V and J segments used are TRBV7-9 and TRBJ2-5, with 7 bases aligning to TRBD2. The clonotype originates from a man aged 18 to 30 in good health. The sequenced sample was naive CD4+ T cells sorted from blood. This specimen's cell subset or site label, interpreted: CD45RA+ positively selected. The DNA is TGTGCCAGCAGAACTAGCGCCAAAGAGACCCAGTACTTC. This gives the protein CASRTSAKETQYF.